This T cell receptor (beta chain) was documented in a study of blood T cell repertoires in COVID-19. On the study more broadly: Both acute and convalescent COVID-19 samples were obtained from the United States, Italy and Spain.

The CDR3 is 15 residues long. V was pared by 0 bases and J by 5 bases, with 13 bases between. CDR1 MGHRA and CDR2 YSYEKL come from the germline V gene. Using immunoSEQ multiplex PCR, the repertoire was profiled, and TCRdb retains in-frame clones only, with some absent. Here the sample spans about 200,000 clones, 70% to 90% being singletons. The chain employs TRBV4-1 and TRBJ1-2, with D possibly TRBD1 on 6 matching bases. Sample: peripheral blood. This receptor was obtained from a woman of 80 years or more with acute or convalescent COVID-19. CDR3 loop: CASSQDQQGRYGYTF. The CDR3 nucleotides read TGCGCCAGCAGCCAAGATCAGCAGGGGCGATATGGCTACACCTTC.